The TCR beta chain under discussion was sequenced for a study of blood T cell repertoires in COVID-19. Across the study: From T cells, B-cell-depleted T cells, or PBMCs came the material, which was cDNA or gDNA.

Seattle cases were enrolled at active infection and followed longitudinally. Sequenced by immunoSEQ multiplex PCR; TCRdb stores in-frame clones only, minus some. The sample carries 310,000 or so clones, approximately 91% recorded once. V dropped 2 bases and J dropped 8; count of bases not matched to a gene: 8. Germline lookup yields CDR1 SGHRS and CDR2 YFSETQ. This CDR3 contains 15 residues. The V gene is TRBV5-1, the J gene TRBJ1-4; 8 bases match TRBD1. Material: peripheral blood. The receptor's source is a woman aged 25 to 39 with COVID-19, enrolled during active disease. DNA of the CDR3: TGCGCCAGCAGCTTTCAGGGGGCGCGTCGAGAAAAACTGTTTTTT. Protein: CASSFQGARREKLFF.